This T cell receptor (beta chain) was sequenced during a study of blood T cells in healthy people across ages. Alongside a J-beta primer mix, a sample-barcoded 5' primer served in a second PCR lasting 7 to 11 cycles. Every sample produced at least 2.5 million CDR3-containing paired-end reads. One entry per CDR3 protein, called by TCRdb with MiXCR from the 5' RACE reads. In the table there are hundreds of thousands of distinct CDR3 sequences, about 21% of which are singletons. Note on this clonotype: Antigen unknown. At one of its ends the junction is not consistent with the germline gene, which may arise from a read error.

The germline gives CDR1 SGDLS, CDR2 YYNGEE. The CDR3 totals 14 residues. Points from the study as a whole: A strong correlation was found between TCR beta diversity and the percentage of naive T cells. In long-lived donors, naive CD4+ cell counts and diversity exceeded those of aged donors.

Total RNA extraction produced at least 5.5 micrograms (per sample) for the study. The clonotype originates from a man between 65 and 79 years old in good health. This chain joins TRBV9 and TRBJ2-5; D call uncertain. The material sequenced was blood. CDR3 sequence (DNA): TGTGCCAGCAGCCATCCGGGTTGGCAAGGGACCCAGTACTTC. This translates into CASSHPGWQGTQYF.